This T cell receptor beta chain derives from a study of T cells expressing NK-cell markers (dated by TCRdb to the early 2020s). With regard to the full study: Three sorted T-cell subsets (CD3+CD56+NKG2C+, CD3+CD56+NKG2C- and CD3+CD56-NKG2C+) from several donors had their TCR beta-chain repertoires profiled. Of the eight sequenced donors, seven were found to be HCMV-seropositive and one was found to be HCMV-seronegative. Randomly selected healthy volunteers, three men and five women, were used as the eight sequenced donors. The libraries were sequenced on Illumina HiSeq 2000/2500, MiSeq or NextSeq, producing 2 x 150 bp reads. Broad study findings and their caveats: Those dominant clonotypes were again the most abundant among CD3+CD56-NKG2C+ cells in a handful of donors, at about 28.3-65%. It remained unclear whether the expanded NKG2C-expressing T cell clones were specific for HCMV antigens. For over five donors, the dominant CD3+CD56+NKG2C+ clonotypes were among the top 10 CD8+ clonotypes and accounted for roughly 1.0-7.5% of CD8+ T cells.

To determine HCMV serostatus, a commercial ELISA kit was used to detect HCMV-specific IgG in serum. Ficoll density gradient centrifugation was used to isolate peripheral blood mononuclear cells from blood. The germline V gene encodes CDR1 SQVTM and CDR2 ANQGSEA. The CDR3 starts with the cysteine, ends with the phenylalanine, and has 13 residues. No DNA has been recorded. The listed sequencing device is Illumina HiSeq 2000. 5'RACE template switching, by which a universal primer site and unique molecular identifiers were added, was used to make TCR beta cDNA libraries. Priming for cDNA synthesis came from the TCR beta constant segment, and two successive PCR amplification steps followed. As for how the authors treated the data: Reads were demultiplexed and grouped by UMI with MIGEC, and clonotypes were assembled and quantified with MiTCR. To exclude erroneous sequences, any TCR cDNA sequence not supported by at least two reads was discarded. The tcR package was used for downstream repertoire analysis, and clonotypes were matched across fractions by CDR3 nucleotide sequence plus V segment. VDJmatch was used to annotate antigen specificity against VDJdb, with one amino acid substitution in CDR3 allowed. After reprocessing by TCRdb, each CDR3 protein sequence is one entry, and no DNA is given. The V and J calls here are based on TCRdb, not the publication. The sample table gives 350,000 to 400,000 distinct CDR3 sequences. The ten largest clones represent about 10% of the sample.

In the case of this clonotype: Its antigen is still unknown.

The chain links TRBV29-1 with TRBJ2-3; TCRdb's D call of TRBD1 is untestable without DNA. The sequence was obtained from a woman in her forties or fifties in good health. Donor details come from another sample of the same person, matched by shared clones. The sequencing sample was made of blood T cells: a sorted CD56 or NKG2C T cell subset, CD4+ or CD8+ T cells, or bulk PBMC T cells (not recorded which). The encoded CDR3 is CSVETGIGDTQYF.